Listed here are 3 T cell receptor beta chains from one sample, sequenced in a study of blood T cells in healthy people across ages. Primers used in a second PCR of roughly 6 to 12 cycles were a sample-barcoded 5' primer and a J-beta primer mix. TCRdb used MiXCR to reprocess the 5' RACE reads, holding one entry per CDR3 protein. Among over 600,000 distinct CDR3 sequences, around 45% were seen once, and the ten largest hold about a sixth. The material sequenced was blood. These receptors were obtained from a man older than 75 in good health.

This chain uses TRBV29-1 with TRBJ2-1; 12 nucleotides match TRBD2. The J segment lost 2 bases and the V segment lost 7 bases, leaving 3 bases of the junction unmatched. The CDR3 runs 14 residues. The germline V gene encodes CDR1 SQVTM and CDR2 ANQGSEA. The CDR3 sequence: CSAGLAGPYNEQFF. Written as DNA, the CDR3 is TGCAGCGCTGGACTAGCGGGGCCCTACAATGAGCAGTTCTTC.

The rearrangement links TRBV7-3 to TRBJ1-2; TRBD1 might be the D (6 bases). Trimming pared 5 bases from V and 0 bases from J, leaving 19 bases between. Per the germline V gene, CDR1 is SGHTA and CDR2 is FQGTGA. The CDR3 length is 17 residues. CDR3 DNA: TGTGCCAGCAGCCAGCAACGAACAGGGAGTCCTAACTATGGCTACACCTTC. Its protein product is CASSQQRTGSPNYGYTF. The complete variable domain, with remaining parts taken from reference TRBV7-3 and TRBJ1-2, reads GAGVSQTPSNKVTEKGKYVELRCDPISGHTALYWYRQSLGQGPEFLIYFQGTGAADDSGLPNDRFFAVRPEGSVSTLKIQRTERGDSAVYLCASSQQRTGSPNYGYTFGSGTRLTVV.

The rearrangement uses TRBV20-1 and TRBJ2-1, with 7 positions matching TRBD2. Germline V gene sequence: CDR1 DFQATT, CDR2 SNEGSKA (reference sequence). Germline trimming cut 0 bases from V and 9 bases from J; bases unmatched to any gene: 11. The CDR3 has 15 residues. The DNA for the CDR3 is TGCAGTGCTAGAGATCCGAGGGAGGGCCCCTTTGAGCAGTTCTTC. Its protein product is CSARDPREGPFEQFF.